This T cell receptor (beta chain) was retrieved from a study of T cell repertoires in cytomegalovirus infection. Study information: An indication of both CMV infection and matching HLA type came from public TCR beta signatures.

About this clonotype itself: Its antigen remains unknown.

TCRdb re-derived calls from the reads in MiXCR, one entry per CDR3 protein. The sample consists of roughly 920,000 distinct CDR3 sequences, roughly 31% of them appearing once. Sequencing used cultured CD8+ T cells from PBMCs, obtained from culture after CMV antigen stimulation. The clonotype originates from a human donor in good health (CMV status not recorded). Some clones in this sample may be carry-over from other donors' samples.

The CDR3 sequence is CATQDGELFF. The CDR3 DNA sequence: TGTGCCACACAGGACGGGGAGCTGTTTTTT. The chain recombines TRBV10-3 with TRBJ2-2, with D perhaps matching TRBD1 (5 bases). CDR3 size: 10 residues. Trimming took 10 bases from V and 7 from J, leaving 7 bases between them. Germline CDR1 and CDR2: ENHRY and SYGVKD.